The clone carrying this TCR beta chain was picked up a small number of times. Its antigen is not known. CDR1 and CDR2 from the germline V gene are SEHNR and FQNEAQ (reference sequence). This CDR3 contains 16 residues. V was pared by 5 bases and J by 0 bases, with 16 bases between. The sample belongs to a study of T cell repertoires in cytomegalovirus infection. About the study: Epitope selection comprised recently identified HLA-C-restricted CMV epitopes and well-studied HLA-B-restricted CMV epitopes. Indications came from public TCR beta signatures; they pointed to CMV infection and to a matching HLA type.

Via MiXCR, TCRdb re-called the reads, giving one row per CDR3 protein. The top ten clones hold around an eighth of a sample with approximately 910,000 distinct CDR3 sequences, 31% of them seen once. This TCR was recovered from a human donor in good health (CMV status not recorded). Some clones in this sample may be carry-over from other donors' samples. Source: cultured CD8+ T cells from PBMCs, taken from culture after CMV antigen stimulation. J is TRBJ1-1 and V is TRBV7-9; the D is unclear. The CDR3 coding sequence is TGTGCCAGCAGCCAGAGGGAGCTATCTATGAACACTGAAGCTTTCTTT. The encoded protein is CASSQRELSMNTEAFF.